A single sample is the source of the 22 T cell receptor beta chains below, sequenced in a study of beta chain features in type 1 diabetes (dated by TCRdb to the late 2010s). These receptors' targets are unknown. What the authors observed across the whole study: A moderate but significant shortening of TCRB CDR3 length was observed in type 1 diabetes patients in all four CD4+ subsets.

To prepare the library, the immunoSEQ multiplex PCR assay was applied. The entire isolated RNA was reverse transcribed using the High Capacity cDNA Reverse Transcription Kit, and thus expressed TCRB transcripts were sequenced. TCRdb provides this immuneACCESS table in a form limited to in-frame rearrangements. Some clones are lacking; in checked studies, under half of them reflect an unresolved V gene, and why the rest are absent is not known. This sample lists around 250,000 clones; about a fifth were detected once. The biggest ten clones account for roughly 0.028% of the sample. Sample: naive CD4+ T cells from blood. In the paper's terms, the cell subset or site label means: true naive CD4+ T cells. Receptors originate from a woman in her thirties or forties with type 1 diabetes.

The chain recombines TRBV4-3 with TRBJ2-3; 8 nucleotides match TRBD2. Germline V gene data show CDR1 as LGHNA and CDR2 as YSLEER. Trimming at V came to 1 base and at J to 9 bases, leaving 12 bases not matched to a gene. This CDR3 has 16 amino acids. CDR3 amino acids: CASSQGNSGRSDTQYF. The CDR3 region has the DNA TGCGCCAGCAGCCAAGGGAACAGCGGGAGAAGTGACACGCAGTATTTT.

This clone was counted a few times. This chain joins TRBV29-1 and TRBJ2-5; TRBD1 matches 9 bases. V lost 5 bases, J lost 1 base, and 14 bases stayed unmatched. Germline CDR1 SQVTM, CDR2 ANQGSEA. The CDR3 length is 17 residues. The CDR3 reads CSVTQFHPGQGQETQYF. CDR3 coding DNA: TGCAGCGTTACCCAATTCCATCCGGGACAGGGCCAAGAGACCCAGTACTTC.

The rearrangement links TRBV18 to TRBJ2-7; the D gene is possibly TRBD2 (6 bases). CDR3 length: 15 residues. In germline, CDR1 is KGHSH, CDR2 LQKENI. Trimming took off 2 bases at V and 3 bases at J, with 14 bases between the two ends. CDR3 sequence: CASSPIGDGSYEQYF. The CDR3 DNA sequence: TGTGCCAGCTCACCAATCGGAGACGGGAGCTACGAGCAGTACTTC.

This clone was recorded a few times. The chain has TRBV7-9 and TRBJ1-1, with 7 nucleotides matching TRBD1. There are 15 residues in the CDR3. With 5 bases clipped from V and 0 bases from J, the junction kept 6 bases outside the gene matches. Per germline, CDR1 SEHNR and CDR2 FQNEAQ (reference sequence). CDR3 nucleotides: TGTGCCAGCAGCCTTCGACAGGGCATGAACACTGAAGCTTTCTTT. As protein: CASSLRQGMNTEAFF.

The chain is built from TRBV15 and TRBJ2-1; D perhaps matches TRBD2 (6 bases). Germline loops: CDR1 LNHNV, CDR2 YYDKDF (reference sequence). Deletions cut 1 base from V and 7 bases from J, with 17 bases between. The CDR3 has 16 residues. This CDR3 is CATSRGRESVGNEQFF. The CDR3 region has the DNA TGTGCCACCAGCAGAGGACGGGAGTCAGTAGGGAATGAGCAGTTCTTC.

The CDR3 bases are TGTGCCAGCAGCCCCCGGCTAGCGCCCAGGGATACGCAGTATTTT. Its protein is CASSPRLAPRDTQYF. The rearrangement joins TRBV9 to TRBJ2-3, with a tentative D call TRBD2 (6 bases). Trimming took off 4 bases at V and 6 bases at J, with 18 bases between the two ends. This CDR3 comprises 15 residues. CDR1 is SGDLS and CDR2 is YYNGEE in the germline V gene.

CDR3 loop: CAWSRTGDEQFF. The DNA of the CDR3 is TGTGCCTGGAGTCGAACCGGGGATGAGCAGTTCTTC. The rearrangement joins TRBV30 to TRBJ2-1, with a weak D call TRBD2 (5 bases). CDR1 is GTSNPN and CDR2 is SVGIG in the germline V gene (reference sequence). With 2 bases removed from V and 8 bases from J, the gap between germline ends came to 10 bases. This CDR3 has 12 amino acids.

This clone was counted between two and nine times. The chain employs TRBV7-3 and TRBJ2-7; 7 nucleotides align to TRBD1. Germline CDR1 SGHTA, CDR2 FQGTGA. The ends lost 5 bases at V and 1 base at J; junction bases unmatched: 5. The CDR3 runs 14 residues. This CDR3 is CASSPRDSSYEQYF. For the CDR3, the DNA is TGTGCCAGCAGCCCACGGGACAGTTCCTACGAGCAGTACTTC.

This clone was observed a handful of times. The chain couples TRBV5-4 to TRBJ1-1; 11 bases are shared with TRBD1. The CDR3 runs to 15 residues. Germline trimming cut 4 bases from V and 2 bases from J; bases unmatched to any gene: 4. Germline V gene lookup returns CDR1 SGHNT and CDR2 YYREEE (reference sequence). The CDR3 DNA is TGTGCCAGCAGCCTCGGACAGGGGGCCAACACTGAAGCTTTCTTT. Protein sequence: CASSLGQGANTEAFF.

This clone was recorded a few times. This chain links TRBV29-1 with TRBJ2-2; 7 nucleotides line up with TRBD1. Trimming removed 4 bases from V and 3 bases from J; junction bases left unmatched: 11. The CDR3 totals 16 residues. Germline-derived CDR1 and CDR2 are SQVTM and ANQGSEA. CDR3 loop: CSVGPGPRGYTGELFF. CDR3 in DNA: TGCAGCGTTGGCCCGGGGCCCAGGGGGTACACCGGGGAGCTGTTTTTT.

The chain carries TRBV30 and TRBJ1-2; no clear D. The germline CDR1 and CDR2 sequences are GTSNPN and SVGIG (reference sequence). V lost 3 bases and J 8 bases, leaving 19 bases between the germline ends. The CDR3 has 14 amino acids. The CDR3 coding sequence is TGTGCCTGGAGCCTTCTTGGCCGCCGTGCCGGCTACACCTTC. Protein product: CAWSLLGRRAGYTF.

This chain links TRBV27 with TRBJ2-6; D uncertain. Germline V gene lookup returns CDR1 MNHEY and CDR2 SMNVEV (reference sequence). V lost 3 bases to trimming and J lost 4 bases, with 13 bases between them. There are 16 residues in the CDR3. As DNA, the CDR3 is TGTGCCAGCAGTTTCTCCTATCTAGAGGGGGCCAACGTCCTGACTTTC. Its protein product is CASSFSYLEGANVLTF.

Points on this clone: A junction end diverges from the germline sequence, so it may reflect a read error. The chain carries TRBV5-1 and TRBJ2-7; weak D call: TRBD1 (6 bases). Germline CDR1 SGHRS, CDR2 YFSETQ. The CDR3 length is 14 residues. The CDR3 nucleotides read TGCGCCAGCCGAAGGGACACTTATAATCCGGACGGGCACTTC. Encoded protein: CASRRDTYNPDGHF.

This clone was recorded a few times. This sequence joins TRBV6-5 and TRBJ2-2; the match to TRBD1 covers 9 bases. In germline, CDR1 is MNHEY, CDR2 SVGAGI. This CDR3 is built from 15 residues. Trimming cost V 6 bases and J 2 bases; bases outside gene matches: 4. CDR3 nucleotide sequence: TGTGCCAGCAGACTACAGGGGGCTAACACCGGGGAGCTGTTTTTT. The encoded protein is CASRLQGANTGELFF.

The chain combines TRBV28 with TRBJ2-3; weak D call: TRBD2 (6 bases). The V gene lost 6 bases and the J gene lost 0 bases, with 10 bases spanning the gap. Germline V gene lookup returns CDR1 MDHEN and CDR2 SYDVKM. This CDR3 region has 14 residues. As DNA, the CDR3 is TGTGCCAGCAGCCGGGACTTTAGCACAGATACGCAGTATTTT. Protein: CASSRDFSTDTQYF.

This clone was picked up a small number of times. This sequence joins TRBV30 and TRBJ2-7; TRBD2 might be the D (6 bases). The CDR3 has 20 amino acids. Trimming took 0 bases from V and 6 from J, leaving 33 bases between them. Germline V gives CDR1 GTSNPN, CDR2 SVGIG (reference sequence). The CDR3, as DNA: TGTGCCTGGAGTGTGGGGGTTTGGATATCTAGCGACATAGCCCCCTCCGAGCAGTACTTC. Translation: CAWSVGVWISSDIAPSEQYF.

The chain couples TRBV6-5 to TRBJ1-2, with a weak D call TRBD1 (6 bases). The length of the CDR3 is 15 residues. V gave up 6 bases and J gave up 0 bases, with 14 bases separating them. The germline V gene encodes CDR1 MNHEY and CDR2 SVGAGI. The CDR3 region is CASSGNGQSNYGYTF. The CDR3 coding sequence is TGTGCCAGCAGCGGTAACGGACAGTCTAACTATGGCTACACCTTC.

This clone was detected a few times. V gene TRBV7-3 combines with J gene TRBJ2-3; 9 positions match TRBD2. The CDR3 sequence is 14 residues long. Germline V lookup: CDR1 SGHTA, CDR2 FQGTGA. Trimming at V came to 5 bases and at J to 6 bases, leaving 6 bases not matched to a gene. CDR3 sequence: CASSLAGTGDTQYF. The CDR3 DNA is TGTGCCAGCAGCCTAGCGGGGACCGGGGATACGCAGTATTTT.

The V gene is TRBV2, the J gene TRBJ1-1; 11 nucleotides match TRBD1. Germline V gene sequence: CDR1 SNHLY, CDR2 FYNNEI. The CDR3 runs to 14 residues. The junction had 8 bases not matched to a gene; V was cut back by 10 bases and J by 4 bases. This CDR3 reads CATTKGTGGTEAFF. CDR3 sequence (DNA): TGTGCCACCACGAAAGGGACAGGGGGCACTGAAGCTTTCTTT. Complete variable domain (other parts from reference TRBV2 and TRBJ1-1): EPEVTQTPSHQVTQMGQEVILRCVPISNHLYFYWYRQILGQKVEFLVSFYNNEISEKSEIFDDQFSVERPDGSNFTLKIRSTKLEDSAMYFCATTKGTGGTEAFFGQGTRLTVV.

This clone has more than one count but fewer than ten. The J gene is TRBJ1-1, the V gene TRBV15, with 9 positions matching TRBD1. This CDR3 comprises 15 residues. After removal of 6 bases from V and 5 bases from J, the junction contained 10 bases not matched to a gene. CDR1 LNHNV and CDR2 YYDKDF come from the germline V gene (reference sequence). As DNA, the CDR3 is TGTGCCACCAGTAGTCCACAGGGGGCGAGGACTGAAGCTTTCTTT. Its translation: CATSSPQGARTEAFF.

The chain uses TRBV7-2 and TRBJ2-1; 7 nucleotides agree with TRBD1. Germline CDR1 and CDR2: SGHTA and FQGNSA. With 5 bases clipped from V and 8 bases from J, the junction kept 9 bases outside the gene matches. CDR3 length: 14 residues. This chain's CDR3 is CASSPSTGLYEQFF. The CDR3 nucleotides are TGTGCCAGCAGCCCCTCGACAGGGTTATATGAGCAGTTCTTC.

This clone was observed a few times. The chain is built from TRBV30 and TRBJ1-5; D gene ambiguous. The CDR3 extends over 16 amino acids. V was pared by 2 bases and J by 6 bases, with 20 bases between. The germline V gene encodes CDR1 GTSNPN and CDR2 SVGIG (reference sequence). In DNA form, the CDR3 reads TGTGCCTGGAGTCACAAGGAGCTATGGGTGGCTCAGCCCCAGCATTTT. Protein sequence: CAWSHKELWVAQPQHF.